Listed below are T cell receptor beta chains from one sample, sequenced in a study of T cell responses to AZD1222 COVID-19 vaccine. Generated by immunoSEQ multiplex PCR, the TCRdb table keeps only in-frame clones and is missing some. This table has over 80,000 clones, around 91% appearing once. The source material was peripheral blood, sampled on day 0 of AZD1222 vaccination. All receptors derive from an adult in good health. The CDR3 runs from the conserved cysteine through the conserved F or W. The D gene is left open where the match is weak. Only part of the rows carry a size: once, few, many, or a class if the clone is expanded.

j_call d_call clone_size v_call cdr3_aa cdr3_nt
TRBJ2-1 TRBD2 - TRBV27 CASSLRGLAGGPDEQFF TGTGCCAGCAGTTTAAGGGGACTAGCGGGAGGGCCTGATGAGCAGTTCTTC
TRBJ2-7 TRBD2 once TRBV19 CASSLAGEKYEQYF TGTGCCAGTAGTCTAGCGGGAGAGAAGTACGAGCAGTACTTC
TRBJ1-2 - - TRBV28 CASSFTGGPRDYGYTF TGTGCCAGCAGTTTTACTGGGGGGCCTCGGGACTATGGCTACACCTTC
TRBJ2-7 TRBD1 - TRBV6-1 CASSGASRGTGAYEQYF TGTGCCAGCAGTGGGGCATCCCGCGGGACAGGAGCCTACGAGCAGTACTTC
TRBJ2-7 TRBD2 - TRBV24-1 CATSGGLAPYEQYF TGTGCCACCAGTGGGGGACTAGCCCCCTACGAGCAGTACTTC
TRBJ2-3 TRBD2 - TRBV7-3 CASSLMGTSGSPDTQYF TGTGCCAGCAGCTTAATGGGGACTAGCGGGAGCCCAGATACGCAGTATTTT
TRBJ1-2 TRBD1 - TRBV9 CASSDGQGARVGYTF TGTGCCAGCAGCGACGGACAGGGGGCGAGAGTCGGCTACACCTTC
TRBJ2-2 - few TRBV7-8 CASSLIRGSTGELFF TGTGCCAGCAGCTTAATTCGGGGATCCACCGGGGAGCTGTTTTTT
TRBJ1-1 TRBD1 - TRBV28 CASSFQGANTEAFF TGTGCCAGCAGTTTCCAGGGGGCGAACACTGAAGCTTTCTTT
TRBJ1-2 - - TRBV19 CASSIAGRPPYGYTF TGTGCCAGTTCCATCGCAGGGCGCCCTCCTTATGGCTACACCTTC
TRBJ2-1 - - TRBV29-1 CSVGRLAANYNEQFF TGCAGCGTAGGCCGGCTAGCTGCGAACTACAATGAGCAGTTCTTC
TRBJ2-7 TRBD1 - TRBV28 CASRPGQAQQYF TGTGCCAGCAGGCCCGGACAGGCGCAGCAGTACTTC
TRBJ2-2 - - TRBV6-6 CASSYSGATGELFF TGTGCCAGCAGTTACTCTGGCGCGACCGGGGAGCTGTTTTTT
TRBJ2-7 TRBD2 - TRBV13 CASRNPTSGSNEQYF TGTGCCAGCAGAAACCCGACTAGCGGGAGTAACGAGCAGTACTTC
TRBJ1-1 - - TRBV24-1 CATSHLVEGWTEAFF TGTGCCACCAGCCACCTGGTCGAGGGTTGGACTGAAGCTTTCTTT
TRBJ2-3 - - TRBV11-2 CASSLEPGYTDTQYF TGTGCCAGCAGCTTAGAACCCGGGTACACAGATACGCAGTATTTT
TRBJ1-2 - - TRBV6-1 CASSEAGGNYGYTF TGTGCCAGCAGTGAAGCTGGGGGCAACTATGGCTACACCTTC
TRBJ2-3 - - TRBV6-5 CASSPRDFFTDTQYF TGTGCCAGCAGTCCACGGGACTTCTTTACAGATACGCAGTATTTT
TRBJ2-7 TRBD2 - TRBV11-3 CASSPGLAVPYEQYF TGTGCCAGCAGCCCGGGACTAGCGGTTCCCTACGAGCAGTACTTC
TRBJ1-6 - once TRBV7-2 CASSLDWASPLHF TGTGCCAGCAGCTTAGATTGGGCCTCACCCCTCCACTTT
TRBJ2-1 - - TRBV5-1 CASSGPYFDEQFF TGCGCCAGCAGCGGGCCGTATTTTGATGAGCAGTTCTTC
TRBJ2-7 TRBD2 - TRBV5-6 CASSFFLAGGTYEQYF TGTGCCAGCAGCTTTTTTCTAGCGGGAGGGACCTACGAGCAGTACTTC
TRBJ1-6 - - TRBV5-6 CASSFQSSPLHF TGTGCCAGCAGCTTCCAGTCTTCACCCCTCCACTTT
TRBJ2-1 - - TRBV18 CASSPNSQGREQFF TGTGCCAGCTCACCAAATTCACAGGGGAGGGAGCAGTTCTTC
TRBJ1-2 TRBD1 few TRBV4-3 CASSQGTGVQYGYTF TGCGCCAGCAGCCAAGGGACAGGGGTTCAATATGGCTACACCTTC
TRBJ2-2 - - TRBV5-1 CASTPQTRDTGELFF TGCGCCAGCACCCCGCAAACCAGGGACACCGGGGAGCTGTTTTTT
TRBJ2-7 TRBD1 - TRBV7-3 CASSLGGTGSYEQYF TGTGCCAGCAGCTTAGGCGGGACAGGATCCTACGAGCAGTACTTC
TRBJ1-1 - few TRBV11-3 CASSWKDGGEAFF TGTGCCAGCAGCTGGAAGGACGGAGGTGAAGCTTTCTTT
TRBJ1-2 - - TRBV28 CASSLGQNYGYTF TGTGCCAGCAGTTTGGGGCAGAACTATGGCTACACCTTC
TRBJ2-5 - once TRBV7-2 CASSPVSGTQYF TGTGCCAGCAGCCCTGTCTCCGGGACCCAGTACTTC
TRBJ2-1 TRBD2 - TRBV2 CASSPSGAPNEQFF TGTGCCAGCAGTCCTAGCGGGGCTCCCAATGAGCAGTTCTTC
TRBJ2-7 - - TRBV3-1/TRBV3-2 CASSTVRSYEQYF TGTGCCAGCAGCACTGTCCGATCCTACGAGCAGTACTTC
TRBJ1-4 - few TRBV28 CASRGGTAGREKLFF TGTGCCAGCAGGGGGGGGACGGCTGGGAGGGAAAAACTGTTTTTT
TRBJ1-1 TRBD1 - TRBV6-4 CASSVTRRDRGKNTEAFF TGTGCCAGCAGTGTCACTCGCCGGGACAGGGGGAAGAACACTGAAGCTTTCTTT
TRBJ2-1 TRBD2 - TRBV24-1 CATSDPSGRGNNEQFF TGTGCCACCAGTGACCCTAGCGGGAGAGGTAACAATGAGCAGTTCTTC
TRBJ1-5 - - TRBV6-4 CASSDPLGQYSNQPQHF TGTGCCAGCAGTGACCCCCTCGGACAGTATAGCAATCAGCCCCAGCATTTT
TRBJ2-1 - - TRBV3-1/TRBV3-2 CASSPHQGSYNEQFF TGTGCCAGCAGTCCACATCAGGGCTCCTACAATGAGCAGTTCTTC
TRBJ2-7 - - TRBV10-3 CAISESNLPSSYEQYF TGTGCCATCAGTGAGTCGAACCTCCCGAGCTCCTACGAGCAGTACTTC
TRBJ1-3 - - TRBV5-1 CASSFGSSSGNTIYF TGCGCCAGCAGCTTTGGGTCGAGCTCTGGAAACACCATATATTTT
TRBJ2-1 - - TRBV7-2 CASSLTRASSYNEQFF TGTGCCAGCAGCTTAACGCGCGCGAGCTCCTACAATGAGCAGTTCTTC
TRBJ1-1 - - TRBV10-1 CASIGGLNTEAFF TGCGCCAGCATTGGCGGGTTGAACACTGAAGCTTTCTTT
TRBJ2-3 - once TRBV5-1 CASAQGSVTDTQYF TGCGCCAGCGCTCAGGGCTCAGTCACAGATACGCAGTATTTT
TRBJ1-2 - - TRBV5-1 CASSAEAYGYTF TGCGCCAGCAGCGCGGAGGCTTATGGCTACACCTTC
TRBJ2-7 TRBD2 - TRBV10-3 CAISSAGGPSEQYF TGTGCCATCAGTTCCGCGGGAGGTCCCAGCGAGCAGTACTTC
TRBJ2-3 - - TRBV24-1 CATSASAEVGTDTQYF TGTGCCACCAGTGCCTCAGCGGAGGTTGGTACAGATACGCAGTATTTT
TRBJ2-2 - - TRBV7-9 CASSLENTGELFF TGTGCCAGCAGCTTGGAAAACACCGGGGAGCTGTTTTTT
TRBJ2-5 - - TRBV24-1 CATSDSGTPQETQYF TGTGCCACCAGTGATTCCGGGACGCCGCAAGAGACCCAGTACTTC
TRBJ1-2 - - TRBV10-3 CAISDYNRDYGYTF TGTGCCATCAGTGACTACAACCGTGATTATGGCTACACCTTC
TRBJ2-7 - - TRBV18 CASSPGIPTYEQYF TGTGCCAGCTCACCAGGCATCCCAACCTACGAGCAGTACTTC
TRBJ2-3 - - TRBV28 CASSLDTSTDTQYF TGTGCCAGCAGTCTCGACACTAGCACAGATACGCAGTATTTT
TRBJ2-1 TRBD2 - TRBV2 CASATSGSYNEQFF TGTGCCAGCGCTACTAGCGGATCCTACAATGAGCAGTTCTTC
TRBJ1-5 - - TRBV28 CASTGPGAHSNQPQHF TGTGCCAGCACCGGACCGGGGGCACATAGCAATCAGCCCCAGCATTTT
TRBJ2-7 TRBD2 - TRBV27 CASTQLAEPYEQYF TGTGCCAGCACACAGCTAGCGGAACCCTACGAGCAGTACTTC
TRBJ1-3 - many TRBV3-1/TRBV3-2 CASSQDRDNSGNTIYF TGTGCCAGCAGCCAAGATAGGGACAACTCTGGAAACACCATATATTTT
TRBJ2-1 TRBD2 - TRBV18 CASSPPGLAGGDEQFF TGTGCCAGCTCACCACCCGGACTAGCGGGAGGAGATGAGCAGTTCTTC